The 22 T cell receptor beta chains reported below all come from one sample, sequenced in a study of shared clonotypes between healthy human individuals. TCRdb keeps only in-frame clones here, not all; method: immunoSEQ multiplex PCR. The table shows about 2 million clones, with about 95% occurring only once. Naive-designated CD8 cells lacked CD45RO, were positively enriched for CCR7, and omitted terminally differentiated effector memory CD45RA+ cells. The sample comprised naive CD8+ T cells sorted from blood. The source is a man aged 18 to 35 in good health.

The rearrangement links TRBV4-1 to TRBJ1-5; TRBD1 is a possible D gene (6 bases). V was trimmed by 4 bases and J by 3 bases, leaving 16 bases between them. The CDR3 totals 16 residues. The V gene's germline CDR1 is MGHRA and CDR2 YSYEKL. CDR3 sequence reads: CASSLGHLLANQPQHF. CDR3 DNA sequence: TGCGCCAGCAGCCTGGGACACCTGCTCGCCAATCAGCCCCAGCATTTT.

This sequence joins TRBV5-5 and TRBJ2-1; D not certain. This CDR3 spans 13 amino acids. Germline V gene lookup returns CDR1 SGHKS and CDR2 YYEKEE (reference sequence). Trimming pared 1 base from V and 4 bases from J, leaving 6 bases between. The DNA for the CDR3 is TGTGCCAGCAGCTTGTTAATATACAATGAGCAGTTCTTC. Its translation: CASSLLIYNEQFF.

For the CDR3, the DNA is TGTGCCAGCAGTCCGATATTCTCGGGGCGCAATGAGCAGTTCTTC. Translation gives CASSPIFSGRNEQFF. V usage is TRBV27 and J usage is TRBJ2-1; D tentatively fits TRBD1 or TRBD2 (5 bases each). The germline gives CDR1 MNHEY, CDR2 SMNVEV (reference sequence). Trimming took 5 bases from V and 6 from J, leaving 17 bases between them. This CDR3 contains 15 residues.

J is TRBJ1-2 and V is TRBV27; D uncertain. From germline, CDR1 is MNHEY and CDR2 SMNVEV (reference sequence). The V end was cut by 8 bases, the J end by 4 bases, with 20 bases between. CDR3 size: 15 residues. DNA for the CDR3: TGTGCCAGCGCGCCTACAGCAGATGGCTTCTATGGCTACACCTTC. Residues: CASAPTADGFYGYTF.

The chain employs TRBV4-1 and TRBJ2-7; 10 bases agree with TRBD1. Germline trimming cut 3 bases from V and 4 bases from J; bases unmatched to any gene: 3. The length of the CDR3 is 14 residues. Germline values: CDR1 MGHRA, CDR2 YSYEKL. CDR3 nucleotides: TGCGCCAGCAGCCACGACAGGGGGCTATACGAGCAGTACTTC. This encodes CASSHDRGLYEQYF.

This sequence joins TRBV11-2 and TRBJ2-3; a possible D gene is TRBD1 (5 bases). The CDR3 loop spans 15 amino acids. V was cut by 3 bases and J by 4 bases, with 14 bases left in between. Germline V gives CDR1 SGHAT, CDR2 FQNNGV. The CDR3 DNA reads as TGTGCCAGCAGCTTTAGCCCTCAGGGTTCAGATACGCAGTATTTT. As protein: CASSFSPQGSDTQYF. The full variable domain, in which reference TRBV11-2 and TRBJ2-3 provide the parts outside the CDR3, is EAGVAQSPRYKIIEKRQSVAFWCNPISGHATLYWYQQILGQGPKLLIQFQNNGVVDDSQLPKDRFSAERLKGVDSTLKIQPAKLEDSAVYLCASSFSPQGSDTQYFGPGTRLTVL.

Concerning this clone: At the DNA level, this CDR3 is encoded by other sequences in the same sample as well. V gene TRBV10-3 combines with J gene TRBJ2-7; D assignment may be TRBD1 or TRBD2 (5 bases each). In germline, CDR1 is ENHRY, CDR2 SYGVKD. Trimming took off 2 bases at V and 3 bases at J, with 8 bases between the two ends. CDR3 length: 13 residues. CDR3 DNA: TGTGCCATCAGTGAGGGGGGAAGCTACGAGCAGTACTTC. Its protein product is CAISEGGSYEQYF.

This rearrangement joins TRBV13 to TRBJ2-1; no definite D call. CDR3 length: 16 amino acids. Germline V gives CDR1 PRHDT, CDR2 FYEKMQ (reference sequence). V was trimmed by 0 bases and J by 1 base, leaving 10 bases between them. The CDR3 loop reads CASSLGKWESYNEQFF. The CDR3 DNA reads TGTGCCAGCAGCTTAGGCAAGTGGGAATCCTACAATGAGCAGTTCTTC.

The V call is TRBV28, the J call TRBJ2-7; a weak D match, TRBD1 (5 bases). CDR3 length equals 20 residues. V was shortened by 4 bases and J by 3 bases, with 31 bases between the two germline ends. Germline lookup yields CDR1 MDHEN and CDR2 SYDVKM. The CDR3 here is CASSSHLARLRAGLDYEQYF. DNA for the CDR3: TGTGCCAGCAGTTCCCACCTCGCCCGCCTCCGGGCAGGGTTGGACTACGAGCAGTACTTC.

On this clone itself: With a much larger clone just one base away, this may be a read error. V and J are TRBV9 and TRBJ1-1; TRBD1 might be the D (5 bases). Germline CDR1 is SGDLS and CDR2 is YYNGEE. CDR3 length: 15 residues. The V end lost 0 bases, the J end lost 1 base, and 10 bases lay between the germline ends. DNA of the CDR3: TGTGCCAGCAGCGTAGCCGGGGCTAAGAACACTGAAGCTTTCTTT. Translation gives CASSVAGAKNTEAFF.

V is TRBV25-1 and J is TRBJ1-2; D call uncertain. Germline V gives CDR1 MGHDK, CDR2 SYGVNS. This CDR3 region has 14 residues. Trimming left V 2 bases short and J 10 bases short, with 17 bases between. The CDR3 is CASSEHRAVEDYTF. For the CDR3, the DNA is TGTGCCAGCAGTGAACACCGGGCCGTAGAAGACTACACCTTC.

This clone was observed a single time. Other DNA sequences in this sample translate to the same CDR3. The chain links TRBV5-6 to TRBJ1-1; TRBD1 is a possible D gene (6 bases). V dropped 1 base and J dropped 4 bases, with 8 bases sitting between them. CDR1 SGHDT and CDR2 YYEEEE come from the germline V gene. The CDR3 consists of 13 residues. In nucleotides, the CDR3 is TGTGCCAGCAGCTTGACAGGGCTCACTGAAGCTTTCTTT. Translation: CASSLTGLTEAFF.

V is TRBV25-1 and J is TRBJ1-1; D is unclear. Germline CDR1 and CDR2: MGHDK and SYGVNS. V lost 5 bases and J 4 bases, leaving 8 bases between the germline ends. The CDR3 extends over 12 amino acids. CDR3 coding DNA: TGTGCCAGCAGTTGGTCCTCCACTGAAGCTTTCTTT. This codes for CASSWSSTEAFF.

This sequence joins TRBV28 and TRBJ1-1; D perhaps matches TRBD1 (6 bases). Germline V gives CDR1 MDHEN, CDR2 SYDVKM. The CDR3 consists of 14 residues. V was cut by 2 bases and J by 10 bases, with 17 bases left in between. This CDR3 reads CASSLRGALDRAFF. DNA for the CDR3: TGTGCCAGCAGTTTAAGGGGGGCCCTTGATCGAGCTTTCTTT.

The V gene is TRBV4-1, the J gene TRBJ1-2, with D perhaps TRBD1 (6 bases). The germline CDR1 and CDR2 sequences are MGHRA and YSYEKL. The V and J ends lost 1 base and 8 bases respectively, with 17 bases between them. The CDR3 covers 15 residues. The DNA of the CDR3 is TGCGCCAGCAGCCAAGTAGGGGGGGAGTTGGGAGGCTACACCTTC. Translating gives CASSQVGGELGGYTF.

The genes are TRBV28 and TRBJ1-2; D possibly corresponds to TRBD1 (6 bases). The V end was cut by 8 bases, the J end by 4 bases, with 11 bases between. The germline CDR1 and CDR2 sequences are MDHEN and SYDVKM. CDR3 length: 12 amino acids. The CDR3 nucleotides are TGTGCCAGCGGGGCGACAGGCTATGGCTACACCTTC. The encoded protein is CASGATGYGYTF.

The rearrangement links TRBV29-1 to TRBJ2-1; TRBD2 is a possible D gene (6 bases). Germline CDR1 is SQVTM and CDR2 is ANQGSEA. Trimming cost V 4 bases and J 5 bases, with 9 bases left between them. This CDR3 has 12 amino acids. In nucleotides, the CDR3 is TGCAGCGTTGGGGACTTTAACAATGAGCAGTTCTTC. It specifies CSVGDFNNEQFF.

The chain joins TRBV7-6 to TRBJ2-2; D gene unclear. V shed 0 bases and J shed 6 bases, with 11 bases lying between them. Per germline, CDR1 SGHVS and CDR2 FNYEAQ. The CDR3 runs 15 residues. Written as DNA, the CDR3 is TGTGCCAGCAGCTTAGCGCTCTGGGGATCCGGGGAGCTGTTTTTT. Protein sequence: CASSLALWGSGELFF.

The chain combines TRBV27 with TRBJ2-1; TRBD2 agrees at 14 bases. The CDR3 is made up of 15 amino acids. J lost 9 bases, V lost 5 bases, and 6 bases had no gene match. Per the germline V gene, CDR1 is MNHEY and CDR2 is SMNVEV (reference sequence). The CDR3, as DNA: TGTGCCAGCAGTCTGGGACTAGCGGGAGTGGGTGAGCAGTTCTTC. Amino acids: CASSLGLAGVGEQFF.

The rearrangement links TRBV5-1 to TRBJ1-1; 7 positions agree with TRBD1. Germline-derived CDR1 and CDR2 are SGHRS and YFSETQ. This CDR3 has 14 residues. The ends lost 1 base at V and 5 bases at J; junction bases unmatched: 5. CDR3: CASSLRGGETEAFF. CDR3 bases: TGCGCCAGCAGCTTGCGAGGGGGCGAGACTGAAGCTTTCTTT.

This clone was recorded once. The rearrangement uses TRBV4-2 and TRBJ2-5; 7 nucleotides match TRBD2. V was clipped by 1 base and J by 3 bases; unmatched bases: 2. This CDR3 has 14 amino acids. The germline V gene has CDR1 LGHNA and CDR2 YNFKEQ. CDR3 nucleotide sequence: TGTGCCAGCAGCCAAGCGGGGGGTAAAGAGACCCAGTACTTC. It yields the protein CASSQAGGKETQYF.

The V call is TRBV7-6, the J call TRBJ2-7; D is uncertain. Germline CDR1 SGHVS, CDR2 FNYEAQ. This CDR3 is 14 amino acids long. The V end lost 1 base, the J end lost 3 bases, and 10 bases lay between the germline ends. The CDR3 region has the DNA TGTGCCAGCAGCTTAGAGGAGAACTACTACGAGCAGTACTTC. Residues: CASSLEENYYEQYF.